Given below is one TCR beta chain in context. The data stem from a study of blood T cell repertoires in COVID-19. For the study at large: From the United States, Italy and Spain came samples of acute and convalescent COVID-19.

Per the germline V gene, CDR1 is SGHRS and CDR2 is YFSETQ. V gave up 0 bases and J gave up 2 bases; unmatched junction bases: 5. CDR3 length equals 16 residues. As handled by the study authors: Amplified reference gene primers provided the basis for estimating nucleated cell counts. The protocol was immunoSEQ multiplex PCR, while the TCRdb copy is restricted to in-frame clones and leaves out a portion. Clonal size and the V and J genes are those of that table, whereas D and trimming came from the DNA. This table has about 280,000 clones, 88% appearing once. The receptor was derived from a man younger than 30 with active or convalescent COVID-19. The rearrangement uses TRBV5-1 and TRBJ2-5; 9 bases map to TRBD1. Sequenced input: peripheral blood. CDR3 in amino acids: CASSLAGTGFQETQYF. CDR3 sequence (DNA): TGCGCCAGCAGCTTGGCCGGGACAGGGTTTCAAGAGACCCAGTACTTC. Filled out from reference TRBV5-1 and TRBJ2-5, the complete variable domain reads KAGVTQTPRYLIKTRGQQVTLSCSPISGHRSVSWYQQTPGQGLQFLFEYFSETQRNKGNFPGRFSGRQFSNSRSEMNVSTLELGDSALYLCASSLAGTGFQETQYFGPGTRLLVL.